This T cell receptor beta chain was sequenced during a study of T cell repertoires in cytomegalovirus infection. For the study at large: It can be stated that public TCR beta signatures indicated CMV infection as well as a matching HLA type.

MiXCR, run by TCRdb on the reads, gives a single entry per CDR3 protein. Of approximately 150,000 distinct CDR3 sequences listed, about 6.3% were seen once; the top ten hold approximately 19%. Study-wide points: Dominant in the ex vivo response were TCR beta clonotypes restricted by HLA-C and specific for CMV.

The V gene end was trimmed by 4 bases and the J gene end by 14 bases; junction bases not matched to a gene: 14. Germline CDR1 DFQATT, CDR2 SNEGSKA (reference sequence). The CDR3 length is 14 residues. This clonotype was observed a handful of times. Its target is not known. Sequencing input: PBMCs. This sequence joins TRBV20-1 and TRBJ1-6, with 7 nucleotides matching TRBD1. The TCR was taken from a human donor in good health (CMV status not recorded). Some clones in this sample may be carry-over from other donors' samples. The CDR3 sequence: CSATTGTAANTLHF. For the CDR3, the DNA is TGCAGTGCTACTACCGGGACAGCCGCAAACACCCTCCACTTT.